A single sample is the source of the 16 T cell receptor beta chains below, sequenced in a study of beta chain features in type 1 diabetes. Expressed TCRB transcripts were sequenced because the isolated RNA had all been reverse transcribed beforehand. The assay was immunoSEQ multiplex PCR, and TCRdb's table has in-frame clones only and misses some. Here the sample spans 120,000 to 150,000 clones, 10% being singletons. The source material was naive CD4+ T cells from blood. The receptors come from a young man in good health.

The table lists this clone with many counts. This chain links TRBV5-1 with TRBJ2-1, with D possibly matching TRBD1 (6 bases). The V and J ends lost 0 bases and 5 bases respectively, with 9 bases between them. Per germline, CDR1 SGHRS and CDR2 YFSETQ. This CDR3 is built from 14 residues. The CDR3 DNA sequence: TGCGCCAGCAGCTTGGTACAGGGTAACAATGAGCAGTTCTTC. Its translation: CASSLVQGNNEQFF.

The table lists this clone with many counts. This sequence joins TRBV4-3 and TRBJ1-3; unclear D gene. Trimming pared 0 bases from V and 3 bases from J, leaving 3 bases between. This CDR3 is built from 13 residues. Germline CDR1 reads LGHNA; CDR2 reads YSLEER. The CDR3 loop is CASSQDSGNTIYF. The CDR3 region has the DNA TGCGCCAGCAGCCAAGACAGTGGAAACACCATATATTTT.

This clone has a handful of counts. The V and J genes are TRBV6-1 and TRBJ1-2; D possibly corresponds to TRBD1 (6 bases). The CDR3 spans 15 residues. V lost 7 bases to trimming and J lost 10 bases, with 25 bases between them. Germline V gene lookup returns CDR1 MNHNS and CDR2 SASEGT. CDR3 residues: CASNLQGDHYVAYTF. The CDR3 DNA follows: TGTGCCAGCAATCTACAGGGAGACCACTATGTCGCCTACACCTTC.

The chain employs TRBV7-2 and TRBJ2-2; 7 bases line up with TRBD1. Germline CDR1 is SGHTA and CDR2 is FQGNSA. J gave up 2 bases and V 5 bases, and 5 bases lay outside the gene matches. The CDR3 covers 15 residues. This CDR3 reads CASSRGTDNTGELFF. The CDR3 bases are TGTGCCAGCAGCCGAGGGACAGACAACACCGGGGAGCTGTTTTTT.

This clone appeared a few times. V and J are TRBV7-2 and TRBJ2-1, with TRBD2 identical over 9 bases. The CDR3 runs to 16 residues. Germline trimming cut 3 bases from V and 9 bases from J; bases unmatched to any gene: 12. Per the germline V gene, CDR1 is SGHTA and CDR2 is FQGNSA. In DNA form, the CDR3 reads TGTGCCAGCAGCTTGGGGGGGCTAGCGGGGCGCGCTGAGCAGTTCTTC. Residues: CASSLGGLAGRAEQFF.

The V and J genes are TRBV6-5 and TRBJ1-6; TRBD1 matches 8 bases. The J segment lost 9 bases and the V segment lost 6 bases, leaving 7 bases of the junction unmatched. In germline, CDR1 is MNHEY, CDR2 SVGAGI. The CDR3 is made up of 14 amino acids. The CDR3 nucleotides are TGTGCCAGCAGGCCAGACAGGGGCGGTTCACCCCTCCACTTT. The encoded protein is CASRPDRGGSPLHF.

Only a few counts were recorded for this clone. Additional DNA sequences in this sample encode the identical CDR3. The chain has TRBV7-2 and TRBJ1-2; 7 bases are shared with TRBD1. The CDR3 runs to 12 residues. Germline V CDR1 and CDR2: SGHTA, FQGNSA. J lost 8 bases, V lost 4 bases, and 4 bases had no gene match. The CDR3 loop is CASSYETGGYTF. In DNA, the CDR3 is TGTGCCAGCAGCTACGAGACAGGGGGCTACACCTTC.

This clone was recorded many times. The chain joins TRBV30 to TRBJ2-4; D call uncertain. Germline assignment: CDR1 GTSNPN and CDR2 SVGIG (reference sequence). The ends were cut back, 3 bases at V and 0 bases at J, with 9 bases in the middle. The CDR3 has 14 residues. DNA for the CDR3: TGTGCCTGGAGCGATTCCGGAGCCAAAAACATTCAGTACTTC. As protein: CAWSDSGAKNIQYF.

This chain joins TRBV6-5 and TRBJ2-2; 7 nucleotides line up with TRBD1. The CDR3 has 15 amino acids. CDR1 and CDR2 (germline): MNHEY, SVGAGI. The junction had 7 bases not matched to a gene; V was cut back by 6 bases and J by 3 bases. This chain's CDR3 is CASSQGDRHTGELFF. CDR3 coding DNA: TGTGCCAGCAGCCAGGGGGACAGACACACCGGGGAGCTGTTTTTT.

This clone has only a few counts. V gene TRBV5-8 combines with J gene TRBJ2-3, with D maybe TRBD2 (6 bases). Germline CDR1 is SGHTS and CDR2 is YDEGEE. The germline V and J ends were trimmed by 4 bases and 0 bases, with 12 bases remaining between them. This CDR3 has 15 residues. The CDR3 DNA sequence: TGTGCCAGCAGCCTAGCTAGCGTTAGCACAGATACGCAGTATTTT. Translated, it gives CASSLASVSTDTQYF.

The gene calls are TRBV9 and TRBJ2-3; D perhaps matches TRBD1 (6 bases). V shed 4 bases and J shed 6 bases, with 15 bases lying between them. The CDR3 contains 14 residues. Germline V gene sequence: CDR1 SGDLS, CDR2 YYNGEE. The CDR3 loop is CASSIGTSRDTQYF. CDR3 sequence (DNA): TGTGCCAGCAGCATTGGGACATCCCGGGATACGCAGTATTTT.

This rearrangement joins TRBV18 to TRBJ2-4; D is uncertain. Trimming left V 3 bases short and J 0 bases short, with 6 bases between. CDR1 KGHSH and CDR2 LQKENI come from the germline V gene. The CDR3 contains 14 residues. CDR3 bases: TGTGCCAGCTCACCGGCATTAGCCAAAAACATTCAGTACTTC. Translated, it gives CASSPALAKNIQYF.

This clone has a handful of counts. The chain uses TRBV4-2 and TRBJ1-2, with a weak D call TRBD1 (6 bases). Germline V gene lookup returns CDR1 LGHNA and CDR2 YNFKEQ. Trimming removed 4 bases from V and 4 bases from J, with 13 bases in between. CDR3 length: 14 amino acids. Here the CDR3 DNA reads TGTGCCAGCAGCCCCGGGGAAGGGGGCTATGGCTACACCTTC. Residues: CASSPGEGGYGYTF.

This chain joins TRBV5-1 and TRBJ1-1; 8 bases line up with TRBD1. J was trimmed by 1 base and V by 5 bases; bases with no gene match: 7. The germline V gene encodes CDR1 SGHRS and CDR2 YFSETQ. The CDR3 is 15 amino acids. The CDR3 DNA reads TGCGCCAGCAGAGACAGGGGCGAATCGAACACTGAAGCTTTCTTT. Translation: CASRDRGESNTEAFF.

This clone was detected ten times or more. The chain uses TRBV4-3 and TRBJ2-7, with D uncertain. The CDR3 is made up of 14 amino acids. Per germline, CDR1 LGHNA and CDR2 YSLEER. The V end lost 1 base, the J end lost 2 bases, and 9 bases lay between the germline ends. The CDR3 here is CASSQVTSAYEQYF. The CDR3 nucleotides read TGCGCCAGCAGCCAAGTTACGTCGGCCTACGAGCAGTACTTC.

The gene calls are TRBV7-9 and TRBJ1-2, with D perhaps TRBD1 (6 bases). CDR3 length equals 16 residues. Germline-derived CDR1 and CDR2 are SEHNR and FQNEAQ (reference sequence). The ends were cut back, 1 base at V and 3 bases at J, with 15 bases in the middle. CDR3 amino acids: CASSLGASGADYGYTF. CDR3 sequence (DNA): TGTGCCAGCAGCTTAGGTGCCTCAGGGGCTGACTATGGCTACACCTTC.